These 30 T cell receptor beta chains originate from one sample sequenced in a study of blood T cell repertoires in COVID-19. The protocol was immunoSEQ multiplex PCR, while the TCRdb copy is restricted to in-frame clones and leaves out a portion. The sample includes about 480,000 clones, 89% of them seen just once. Sequenced sample: peripheral blood. The receptors come from a man younger than 30 with COVID-19, enrolled during active disease.

The rearrangement uses TRBV18 and TRBJ2-1, with D unclear. Looked up from germline, CDR1 is KGHSH and CDR2 is LQKENI. The CDR3 totals 17 residues. Trimming took off 0 bases at V and 1 base at J, with 13 bases between the two ends. The DNA for the CDR3 is TGTGCCAGCTCACCACCGAGCTCCTCCGCTTCCTACAATGAGCAGTTCTTC. It translates to CASSPPSSSASYNEQFF.

The chain links TRBV3-1 (or the pseudogene TRBV3-2) to TRBJ2-6; 9 nucleotides align to TRBD2. The germline V gene encodes CDR1 LGHDT and CDR2 YNNKEL (reference sequence). The CDR3 consists of 17 residues. The V gene end was trimmed by 0 bases and the J gene end by 3 bases; junction bases not matched to a gene: 3. CDR3 nucleotides: TGTGCCAGCAGCCAAGAGGGACTAGCTGGTGGGGCCAACGTCCTGACTTTC. Amino acid sequence: CASSQEGLAGGANVLTF.

This clone was seen a single time. The chain is built from TRBV5-5 and TRBJ2-1, with 7 positions matching TRBD2. With V trimmed by 4 bases and J by 10 bases, 17 bases remained unmatched. The CDR3 runs 16 residues. From germline, CDR1 is SGHKS and CDR2 YYEKEE (reference sequence). CDR3 region: CASSQRRRLGEGEQFF. CDR3 nucleotide sequence: TGTGCCAGCAGCCAGCGGAGGAGACTAGGGGAGGGAGAGCAGTTCTTC.

The rearrangement uses TRBV6-5 and TRBJ1-5; TRBD1 matches at 7 bases. This CDR3 is built from 14 residues. V dropped 4 bases and J dropped 7; count of bases not matched to a gene: 7. Per the germline V gene, CDR1 is MNHEY and CDR2 is SVGAGI. The chain's CDR3 is CASSFDRDDQPQHF. CDR3 DNA: TGTGCCAGCAGTTTCGACAGGGACGACCAGCCCCAGCATTTT.

The chain joins TRBV10-1 to TRBJ2-1; 11 nucleotides line up with TRBD2. With V trimmed by 0 bases and J by 8 bases, 12 bases remained unmatched. This CDR3 region has 18 residues. The germline V gene encodes CDR1 WNHNN and CDR2 SYGVQD (reference sequence). CDR3 bases: TGCGCCAGCAGTGAGTCGAGATTCGGAACTAGCGGGAGCGATGAGCAGTTCTTC. Translating gives CASSESRFGTSGSDEQFF.

Here the CDR3 reads CATSDTEGRTGELFF. The CDR3 nucleotides are TGTGCCACCAGTGATACGGAGGGCCGGACCGGGGAGCTGTTTTTT. This sequence joins TRBV24-1 and TRBJ2-2; perhaps TRBD2 as D (6 bases). V was trimmed by 3 bases and J by 5 bases, leaving 12 bases between them. CDR1 KGHDR and CDR2 SFDVKD come from the germline V gene. This CDR3 region has 15 residues.

The chain uses TRBV7-9 and TRBJ2-3, with 9 bases aligning to TRBD2. In germline, CDR1 is SEHNR, CDR2 FQNEAQ (reference sequence). Losses at the gene ends were 3 bases for V and 6 bases for J; bases not matched to a gene: 7. This CDR3 comprises 15 residues. CDR3 bases: TGTGCCAGCAGCTTGGACGGGACTAGCCGGGATACGCAGTATTTT. Translation gives CASSLDGTSRDTQYF.

The chain recombines TRBV19 with TRBJ2-1; D gene unclear. Trimming removed 0 bases from V and 0 bases from J, with 9 bases in between. CDR3 size: 16 residues. Germline V CDR1 and CDR2: LNHDA, SQIVND (reference sequence). The CDR3 spells CASSIDGQHSYNEQFF. Here the CDR3 DNA reads TGTGCCAGTAGTATAGATGGGCAGCACTCCTACAATGAGCAGTTCTTC.

V gene TRBV5-1 combines with J gene TRBJ2-7; no clear D. Trimming took off 0 bases at V and 5 bases at J, with 15 bases between the two ends. The CDR3 has 15 amino acids. CDR1 SGHRS and CDR2 YFSETQ come from the germline V gene. Here the CDR3 DNA reads TGCGCCAGCAGCTTGGAGCCCCTGATCGGAGACGAGCAGTACTTC. As protein: CASSLEPLIGDEQYF.

This CDR3 reads CASSLNAGEGIEQFF. The CDR3 region has the DNA TGTGCCAGCAGCCTGAACGCGGGAGAAGGGATCGAGCAGTTCTTC. This rearrangement joins TRBV7-9 to TRBJ2-1; 7 bases are shared with TRBD2. The germline CDR1 and CDR2 sequences are SEHNR and FQNEAQ (reference sequence). The CDR3 is 15 residues long. J was trimmed by 10 bases and V by 5 bases; bases with no gene match: 14.

The chain employs TRBV11-2 and TRBJ2-5; D uncertain. In germline, CDR1 is SGHAT, CDR2 FQNNGV. CDR3 length: 14 residues. Trimming pared 1 base from V and 5 bases from J, leaving 11 bases between. Here the CDR3 DNA reads TGTGCCAGCAGCTTAGTACAGCCAAGGGAGACCCAGTACTTC. Its translation: CASSLVQPRETQYF.

The chain carries TRBV5-1 and TRBJ1-6, with D possibly TRBD1 on 5 matching bases. CDR1 and CDR2 (germline): SGHRS, YFSETQ. The germline V and J ends were trimmed by 4 bases and 5 bases, with 13 bases remaining between them. The CDR3 extends over 15 amino acids. The CDR3 sequence is CASSPRRQNNSPLHF. For the CDR3, the DNA is TGCGCCAGCAGCCCGAGAAGACAGAATAATTCACCCCTCCACTTT. The full variable domain, with the rest looked up from reference TRBV5-1 and TRBJ1-6, is KAGVTQTPRYLIKTRGQQVTLSCSPISGHRSVSWYQQTPGQGLQFLFEYFSETQRNKGNFPGRFSGRQFSNSRSEMNVSTLELGDSALYLCASSPRRQNNSPLHFGNGTRLTVT.

The chain links TRBV25-1 to TRBJ1-6; D remains ambiguous. The CDR3 runs to 14 residues. CDR1 is MGHDK, CDR2 SYGVNS, per germline. Trimming shortened V by 5 bases and J by 5 bases, and 10 bases separated the two germline ends. The CDR3 reads CASSYGLNNSPLHF. The CDR3 nucleotides are TGTGCCAGCAGTTATGGCCTTAATAATTCACCCCTCCACTTT.

The chain combines TRBV7-2 with TRBJ2-5; TRBD1 agrees at 7 bases. Germline V CDR1 and CDR2: SGHTA, FQGNSA. The CDR3 contains 14 residues. J lost 1 base, V lost 5 bases, and 4 bases had no gene match. The chain's CDR3 is CASSPGTVQETQYF. Here the CDR3 DNA reads TGTGCCAGCAGCCCGGGGACAGTCCAAGAGACCCAGTACTTC.

This clone was detected once. The junction differs from germline at one of its ends, possibly a read error. The chain joins TRBV7-7 to TRBJ2-1; 12 bases map to TRBD2. The CDR3 runs to 17 residues. From germline, CDR1 is SSHAT and CDR2 FNYEAQ (reference sequence). The DNA of the CDR3 is TGTGCTAGCAGCCATGCGACTAGCGGGAGCTCCTACAATGAGCAGTTCTTC. Translated: CASSHATSGSSYNEQFF.

The genes are TRBV2 and TRBJ2-1; the D gene is possibly TRBD2 (6 bases). V was clipped by 3 bases and J by 5 bases, with 8 bases between them. CDR3 length: 13 residues. Germline V CDR1 and CDR2: SNHLY, FYNNEI. CDR3 bases: TGTGCCAGCAGTGATGGGGGGAACAATGAGCAGTTCTTC. Translation gives CASSDGGNNEQFF.

V and J are TRBV5-1 and TRBJ2-7, with D possibly matching TRBD1 (6 bases). V was clipped by 3 bases and J by 2 bases, with 15 bases between them. The V gene's germline CDR1 is SGHRS and CDR2 YFSETQ. This CDR3 region has 15 residues. CDR3 in amino acids: CASSSLQGNPYEQYF. Written as DNA, the CDR3 is TGCGCCAGCAGCTCGTTACAGGGTAATCCCTACGAGCAGTACTTC.

The chain uses TRBV6-5 and TRBJ2-2; D is possibly TRBD2 (7 bases). CDR1 and CDR2 from the germline V gene are MNHEY and SVGAGI. Trimming removed 0 bases at V and 5 bases at J, with 13 bases between. The CDR3 runs 16 residues. CDR3 nucleotide sequence: TGTGCCAGCAGTTACTCGAGGGGGGGAGGTACCGGGGAGCTGTTTTTT. Protein: CASSYSRGGGTGELFF.

The V call is TRBV19, the J call TRBJ2-2; 7 bases align to TRBD2. V was pared by 3 bases and J by 7 bases, with 11 bases of the junction left unmatched. The length of the CDR3 is 16 residues. The germline V gene has CDR1 LNHDA and CDR2 SQIVND (reference sequence). CDR3 loop: CASSITSGAYGGELFF. CDR3 DNA sequence: TGTGCCAGTAGTATTACCAGCGGGGCCTACGGCGGGGAGCTGTTTTTT.

The rearrangement joins TRBV4-2 to TRBJ2-1; 14 nucleotides match TRBD2. This CDR3 comprises 20 residues. The trim removed 0 bases at V and 9 bases at J, leaving 16 bases unmatched. The germline V gene has CDR1 LGHNA and CDR2 YNFKEQ. CDR3 in amino acids: CASSQDLLRLTSGGASEQFF. The CDR3 region has the DNA TGTGCCAGCAGCCAAGACCTATTGAGATTGACTAGCGGGGGGGCTAGTGAGCAGTTCTTC.

The chain is built from TRBV14 and TRBJ1-2, with D possibly TRBD1 on 5 matching bases. Trimming took 6 bases from V and 4 from J, leaving 12 bases between them. CDR1 SGHDN and CDR2 FVKESK come from the germline V gene. This CDR3 comprises 13 residues. The CDR3 nucleotides read TGTGCCAGCAGTCAAACAGGCACCTATGGCTACACCTTC. Protein sequence: CASSQTGTYGYTF. The full variable domain, with the rest looked up from reference TRBV14 and TRBJ1-2, is EAGVTQFPSHSVIEKGQTVTLRCDPISGHDNLYWYRRVMGKEIKFLLHFVKESKQDESGMPNNRFLAERTGGTYSTLKVQPAELEDSGVYFCASSQTGTYGYTFGSGTRLTVV.

The J gene is TRBJ2-5, the V gene TRBV9; 8 nucleotides align to TRBD1. The germline CDR1 and CDR2 sequences are SGDLS and YYNGEE. Trimming cost V 0 bases and J 5 bases; bases outside gene matches: 9. This CDR3 is built from 16 residues. As DNA, the CDR3 is TGTGCCAGCAGCGTAGCAGGGGGCGCCGGCCTTGAGACCCAGTACTTC. Translation: CASSVAGGAGLETQYF.

The rearrangement uses TRBV28 and TRBJ1-2; TRBD1 agrees at 10 bases. Looked up from germline, CDR1 is MDHEN and CDR2 is SYDVKM. V dropped 8 bases and J dropped 7; count of bases not matched to a gene: 13. The CDR3 totals 15 residues. In DNA form, the CDR3 reads TGTGCCAGCTGGGGGACAGGGGAGGGTTGGGGTGGCTACACCTTC. This encodes CASWGTGEGWGGYTF.

This sequence joins TRBV24-1 and TRBJ2-1, with D perhaps TRBD2 (7 bases). The length of the CDR3 is 12 residues. The V end lost 6 bases, the J end lost 7 bases, and 9 bases lay between the germline ends. Looked up from germline, CDR1 is KGHDR and CDR2 is SFDVKD. The CDR3, as DNA: TGTGCCACCAGTCGGGGGGCGAATGAGCAGTTCTTC. It is translated as CATSRGANEQFF.

The chain recombines TRBV6-1 with TRBJ1-5; the D is unclear. CDR3 length: 14 amino acids. With 3 bases removed from V and 5 bases from J, the gap between germline ends came to 11 bases. Germline V gene sequence: CDR1 MNHNS, CDR2 SASEGT. The CDR3 region has the DNA TGTGCCAGCAGTGATTACGCCATAGATCAGCCCCAGCATTTT. Protein product: CASSDYAIDQPQHF.

The CDR3 DNA reads TGTGCCAGCAGCGGACTAGCGGGGGCCCAAGAGACCCAGTACTTC. The encoded protein is CASSGLAGAQETQYF. V is TRBV2 and J is TRBJ2-5; 13 nucleotides align to TRBD2. J gave up 1 base and V 6 bases, and 2 bases lay outside the gene matches. From germline, CDR1 is SNHLY and CDR2 FYNNEI. CDR3 size: 15 residues.

The chain employs TRBV3-1 (or the pseudogene TRBV3-2) and TRBJ2-3; 8 nucleotides agree with TRBD2. The trim removed 5 bases at V and 6 bases at J, leaving 10 bases unmatched. The CDR3 runs 15 residues. Germline CDR1 and CDR2: LGHDT and YNNKEL (reference sequence). The CDR3 here is CASSWAGGTFDTQYF. The DNA for the CDR3 is TGTGCCAGCAGCTGGGCGGGAGGAACTTTTGATACGCAGTATTTT.

DNA of the CDR3: TGCGCCAGCAGTCAGTACGGGACAGATGAAAAACTGTTTTTT. It yields the protein CASSQYGTDEKLFF. This chain links TRBV5-1 with TRBJ1-4, with 7 bases that match TRBD1. This CDR3 spans 14 amino acids. Per germline, CDR1 SGHRS and CDR2 YFSETQ. The V segment lost 5 bases and the J segment 6 bases; nucleotides outside the gene matches: 7.

The gene calls are TRBV5-1 and TRBJ1-6; D might be TRBD1 (5 bases). The CDR3 length is 14 residues. Trimming removed 3 bases from V and 8 bases from J, with 12 bases in between. Looked up from germline, CDR1 is SGHRS and CDR2 is YFSETQ. This chain's CDR3 is CASSSRGGDSPLHF. In DNA, the CDR3 is TGCGCCAGCAGCTCGCGGGGGGGGGATTCACCCCTCCACTTT. Based on the CDR3 plus reference TRBV5-1 and TRBJ1-6, the full variable domain is KAGVTQTPRYLIKTRGQQVTLSCSPISGHRSVSWYQQTPGQGLQFLFEYFSETQRNKGNFPGRFSGRQFSNSRSEMNVSTLELGDSALYLCASSSRGGDSPLHFGNGTRLTVT.

The chain links TRBV29-1 to TRBJ2-7; TRBD1 matches at 9 bases. CDR3 size: 15 residues. J gave up 2 bases and V 5 bases, and 10 bases lay outside the gene matches. In germline, CDR1 is SQVTM, CDR2 ANQGSEA. The CDR3 reads CSVLPQRQGAYEQYF. DNA of the CDR3: TGCAGCGTTCTCCCCCAGAGACAGGGGGCCTACGAGCAGTACTTC.